Included here is one TCR beta chain sequence, with context. The data were taken from a study of blood T cell repertoires in COVID-19. The overall study: The samples span acute and convalescent COVID-19 from the United States, Italy and Spain. The cDNA or gDNA used as material had been derived from T cells, B-cell-depleted T cells, or PBMCs.

In the authors' methods: Estimated nucleated cell counts came from reference gene primer amplification. Assay: immunoSEQ multiplex PCR; the TCRdb copy retains only in-frame clones and omits some. For V, J and clone size, that table is used; D and trimming come from the DNA. The profile shows roughly 120,000 clones, about 89% of them singletons. V was cut by 5 bases and J by 1 base, with 11 bases left in between. CDR1 GTSNPN and CDR2 SVGIG come from the germline V gene (reference sequence). There are 13 residues in the CDR3. The clonotype originates from a man aged 35 to 55 with acute or convalescent COVID-19. The material sequenced was peripheral blood. The chain links TRBV30 to TRBJ1-1; no firm D call. Here the CDR3 DNA reads TGTGCCTGGGGGCGACACGGGAACACTGAAGCTTTCTTT. Its protein is CAWGRHGNTEAFF.